The entry that follows covers one T cell receptor beta chain sequence. Its antigen is not known. This sample stems from a study of early T cells in non-severe SARS-CoV-2 infection. Study at large: Whole-blood bulk RNA, unsorted, was sequenced, and chains were unpaired. Study outcomes and limitations: Reliance on VDJdb matching favored anti-spike CD8 responses; private and CD4 specificities were missed.

Germline assignment: CDR1 MNHNY and CDR2 SVGAGI (reference sequence). The CDR3 length is 14 residues. V dropped 2 bases and J dropped 6; count of bases not matched to a gene: 7. Individually, cDNA molecules had unique molecular identifiers attached to them. A single record per CDR3 protein comes from TCRdb applying MiXCR to the 5' RACE reads. The sample contains under 65,000 distinct CDR3 sequences, 9.5% to 15% of which appear only once. The chain is built from TRBV6-6 and TRBJ2-7; 7 bases map to TRBD1. The receptor comes from an adult who was a healthcare worker with PCR-confirmed SARS-CoV-2 infection or an uninfected control (not recorded which). The sequencing input was whole blood. The CDR3 coding sequence is TGTGCCAGCAGTTACGCAGGGGGAGCGAGCGAGCAGTACTTC. Its protein is CASSYAGGASEQYF.